This TCR beta chain was identified in a study of blood T cell repertoires in COVID-19. At the level of the study: The United States, Italy and Spain were the sources of the acute and convalescent COVID-19 samples. T cells, B-cell-depleted T cells, or PBMCs supplied cDNA or gDNA.

Recruited during active infection, patients (from Seattle) were subsequently followed longitudinally. Original analysis: Quantification of nucleated cells was approximated via reference gene primer amplification. Here immunoSEQ multiplex PCR was the method, and the copy in TCRdb shows in-frame clones only, minus some. V, J and clone size derive from that table, while D and trimming were established from the DNA sequence. The table has 540,000 or so clones, less than 90% seen once. The CDR3 is 13 residues long. Germline-derived CDR1 and CDR2 are SNHLY and FYNNEI. With 8 bases clipped from V and 5 bases from J, the junction kept 6 bases outside the gene matches.

The sequence was obtained from a woman aged 50 to 65 with COVID-19, enrolled during active disease. The J gene is TRBJ1-1, the V gene TRBV2; TRBD1 matches 9 bases. Sequenced material: peripheral blood. DNA of the CDR3: TGTGCCAGCGGGGACAGGGTGGGAACTGAAGCTTTCTTT. Translation gives CASGDRVGTEAFF.